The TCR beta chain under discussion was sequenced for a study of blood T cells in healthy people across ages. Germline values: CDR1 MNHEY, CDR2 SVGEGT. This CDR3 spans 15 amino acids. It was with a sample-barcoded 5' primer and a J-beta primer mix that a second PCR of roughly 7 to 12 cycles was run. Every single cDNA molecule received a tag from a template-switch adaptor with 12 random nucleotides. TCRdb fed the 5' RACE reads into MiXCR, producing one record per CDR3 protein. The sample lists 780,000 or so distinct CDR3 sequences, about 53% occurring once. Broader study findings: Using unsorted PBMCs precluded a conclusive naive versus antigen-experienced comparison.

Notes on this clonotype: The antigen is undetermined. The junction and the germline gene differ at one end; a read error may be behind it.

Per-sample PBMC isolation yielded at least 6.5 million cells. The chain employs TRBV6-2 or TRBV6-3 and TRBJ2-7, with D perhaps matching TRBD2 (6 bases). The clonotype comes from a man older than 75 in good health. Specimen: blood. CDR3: CAGRVRDFPLYEQYF. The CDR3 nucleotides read TGTGCCGGCAGGGTCCGGGACTTCCCCCTATACGAGCAGTACTTC.